The T cell receptor (beta chain) under discussion was sequenced for a study of naive and memory T cell subsets. Trimming took 4 bases from V and 4 from J, leaving 10 bases between them. CDR1 and CDR2 from the germline V gene are ENHRY and SYGVKD. CDR3 length: 13 residues. Only a few counts were recorded for this clonotype. Its antigen is as yet unknown. Findings and caveats of the study: Diversity fell and Gini index rose from naive through CM, EM, EMRA.

An equimolar mix of two oligonucleotides served as the beta constant-region primer for TRBC1 and TRBC2. TCRdb processed the UMI-ligation and nested PCR reads anew with MiXCR; each CDR3 protein has one entry. In the table there are about 85,000 distinct CDR3 sequences, less than 15% of which are singletons. This sequence originates from a human donor in good health. Specimen: central memory CD4+ T cells from blood. The gene calls are TRBV10-3 and TRBJ1-2, with D unresolved. The CDR3 sequence: CAISVEEVYGYTF. DNA of the CDR3: TGTGCCATCAGTGTTGAGGAGGTCTATGGCTACACCTTC.